This T cell receptor beta chain was captured by sequencing in a study of human T cells and chemical hapten exposure. Study-wide background: The study lasted around 22 weeks, and patients were dosed weekly with diphenylcyclopropenone on the scalp throughout. Regarding the study as a whole: Large CDR3 similarity clusters arose significantly more often from expanded TCRs than from controls.

Unique molecular identifiers were affixed to discrete cDNA molecules within the library. TCRdb passed the RACE reads through MiXCR, listing each CDR3 protein once. The sample shows 85,000 to 120,000 distinct CDR3 sequences, 12% of them seen only once. This clonotype was seen a handful of times. Its antigen remains unidentified. V gave up 7 bases and J gave up 4 bases, with 14 bases separating them. From germline, CDR1 is MDHEN and CDR2 SYDVKM. CDR3 length: 14 residues. The time point was: pre-sensitization, week 0. This sample's treatment: therapeutic diphenylcyclopropenone sensitization with weekly scalp DPC. Sample donors consisted of patients with alopecia, aged 18 to 70 years, who were suitable for DPC.

V gene TRBV28 combines with J gene TRBJ2-1; D ambiguous. Sequenced here: whole blood, sampled in connection with sensitization to the hapten diphenylcyclopropenone (DPC). The receptor was isolated from a woman between 50 and 59 years old with alopecia areata. Some clones in this sample may be carry-over from other donors' samples. The CDR3 DNA sequence: TGTGCCAGCACCCCCCCCGGAGCGTACAATGAGCAGTTCTTC. It translates to CASTPPGAYNEQFF.